Described below is a single T cell receptor beta chain sequence and its context. Trimming removed 4 bases from V and 0 bases from J, with 13 bases in between. The CDR3 runs to 16 residues. Germline CDR1 and CDR2: MNHNS and SASEGT. Generated by immunoSEQ multiplex PCR, the TCRdb table keeps only in-frame clones and is missing some. Of 1.5 million to 2.5 million clones listed, roughly 94% are singletons. Only CD45RO-negative cells positively selected for CCR7 counted as naive CD8 cells, so terminally differentiated effector memory CD45RA+ cells were excluded. The entry originates in a study of shared clonotypes between healthy human individuals.

The chain links TRBV6-1 to TRBJ2-1, with D possibly being TRBD1 (6 bases). Sequenced: naive CD8+ T cells sorted from blood. The sequence derives from a man between 18 and 29 years old in good health. The CDR3 sequence is CASSAGDIGSYNEQFF. DNA for the CDR3: TGTGCCAGCAGTGCCGGGGACATTGGCTCCTACAATGAGCAGTTCTTC.